The T cell receptor beta chain under discussion was sequenced for a study of blood T cell repertoires in COVID-19. V was clipped by 4 bases and J by 4 bases, with 12 bases between them. This CDR3 is built from 15 residues. CDR1 and CDR2 (germline): SGHNT, YYREEE (reference sequence). Sequenced by immunoSEQ multiplex PCR; TCRdb stores in-frame clones only, minus some. This sample has 150,000 to 200,000 clones, with approximately 82% found just once. With respect to this clone: Within the sample, other DNA sequences also encode this same CDR3.

Specimen: peripheral blood. The J gene is TRBJ2-6, the V gene TRBV5-4; perhaps TRBD1 as D (5 bases). This sequence was found in a human donor with acute or convalescent COVID-19. The donor label of this sample is uncertain. In DNA form, the CDR3 reads TGTGCCAGCAGCCCCGACAGAGCCGGGGCCAACGTCCTGACTTTC. Protein product: CASSPDRAGANVLTF.